Listed below are T cell receptor beta chains from one sample, sequenced in a study of cytomegalovirus exposure and HLA in healthy donors. Sequencing was performed with immunoSEQ multiplex PCR; in TCRdb, only in-frame clones are kept and a portion is missing. Its listing shows about 88,000 clones. The sequencing input was PBMCs. These receptors all stem from a girl aged 5-17 years in good health and CMV-seropositive. The CDR3 runs from the conserved cysteine through the conserved F or W. The D gene is left open where the match is weak.

j_gene: TRBJ2-7
d_gene: TRBD1
v_gene: TRBV18
CDR3aa: CASSPRQGNEQYF
CDR3nt: TGTGCCAGCTCACCCCGACAGGGGAACGAGCAGTACTTC

j_gene: TRBJ1-1
d_gene: TRBD1
v_gene: TRBV23-1
CDR3aa: CASRPEDRGEATEAFF
CDR3nt: TGCGCCAGCAGGCCAGAAGACAGGGGCGAGGCCACTGAAGCTTTCTTT

j_gene: TRBJ1-5
d_gene: -
v_gene: TRBV28
CDR3aa: CASSFRRQPQHF
CDR3nt: TGTGCCAGCAGTTTTCGTCGTCAGCCCCAGCATTTT

j_gene: TRBJ2-7
d_gene: -
v_gene: TRBV4-1
CDR3aa: CASSQGQEYYEQYF
CDR3nt: TGCGCCAGCAGCCAAGGACAAGAGTACTACGAGCAGTACTTC

j_gene: TRBJ2-5
d_gene: TRBD1
v_gene: TRBV29-1
CDR3aa: CSVVEGAGETQYF
CDR3nt: TGCAGCGTTGTCGAGGGGGCGGGAGAGACCCAGTACTTC

j_gene: TRBJ1-1
d_gene: TRBD1
v_gene: TRBV6-5
CDR3aa: CASSRQGLNTEDFF
CDR3nt: TGTGCCAGCAGTCGACAGGGATTGAACACTGAAGATTTCTTT

j_gene: TRBJ2-1
d_gene: -
v_gene: TRBV4-2
CDR3aa: CASSTTLNEQFF
CDR3nt: TGTGCCAGCAGCACGACACTGAATGAGCAGTTCTTC

j_gene: TRBJ2-5
d_gene: TRBD1
v_gene: TRBV5-4
CDR3aa: CASSRDRGIETQYF
CDR3nt: TGTGCCAGCAGCCGGGACAGGGGGATTGAGACCCAGTACTTC

j_gene: TRBJ2-3
d_gene: TRBD2
v_gene: TRBV5-4
CDR3aa: CASSFYLSGGTDTQYF
CDR3nt: TGTGCCAGCAGCTTTTACTTAAGCGGGGGGACAGATACGCAGTATTTT

j_gene: TRBJ1-3
d_gene: TRBD1
v_gene: TRBV6-6
CDR3aa: CASSYRDSSGNTIYF
CDR3nt: TGTGCCAGCAGTTATCGGGACAGCTCTGGAAACACCATATATTTT

j_gene: TRBJ2-1
d_gene: TRBD2
v_gene: TRBV14
CDR3aa: CASSQGSGLAGGHTDEQFF
CDR3nt: TGTGCCAGCAGCCAGGGAAGTGGACTAGCGGGAGGACACACGGATGAGCAGTTCTTC

j_gene: TRBJ2-1
d_gene: TRBD2
v_gene: TRBV2
CDR3aa: CASSEMSTLAGGDGEQFF
CDR3nt: TGTGCCAGCAGTGAAATGTCCACCCTAGCGGGGGGAGATGGTGAGCAGTTCTTC

j_gene: TRBJ2-3
d_gene: TRBD2
v_gene: TRBV29-1
CDR3aa: CSVGGLGGADTQYF
CDR3nt: TGCAGCGTTGGGGGACTAGGGGGGGCGGATACGCAGTATTTT

j_gene: TRBJ2-7
d_gene: TRBD2
v_gene: TRBV11-3
CDR3aa: CASSLGGLAPYEQYF
CDR3nt: TGTGCCAGCAGCTTAGGAGGACTAGCGCCCTACGAGCAGTACTTC

j_gene: TRBJ2-2
d_gene: TRBD1
v_gene: TRBV19
CDR3aa: CASIGTGRITGELFF
CDR3nt: TGTGCCAGTATAGGGACAGGGAGGATCACCGGGGAGCTGTTTTTT

j_gene: TRBJ2-6
d_gene: -
v_gene: TRBV5-1
CDR3aa: CASSTGSGANVLTF
CDR3nt: TGCGCCAGCAGCACCGGCTCTGGGGCCAACGTCCTGACTTTC

j_gene: TRBJ1-5
d_gene: -
v_gene: TRBV27
CDR3aa: CASRSAGGSFSQPQHF
CDR3nt: TGTGCCAGCAGATCCGCAGGAGGGTCCTTTAGTCAGCCCCAGCATTTT

j_gene: TRBJ2-7
d_gene: -
v_gene: TRBV6-5
CDR3aa: CASSYSYSSYEQYF
CDR3nt: TGTGCCAGCAGTTACTCGTACAGTTCCTACGAGCAGTACTTC

j_gene: TRBJ2-5
d_gene: -
v_gene: TRBV11-2
CDR3aa: CASSAGPSRGQETQYF
CDR3nt: TGTGCCAGCAGCGCGGGCCCTTCGCGGGGCCAAGAGACCCAGTACTTC

j_gene: TRBJ1-6
d_gene: -
v_gene: TRBV2
CDR3aa: CASSEQGSYNSPLHF
CDR3nt: TGTGCCAGCAGTGAGCAGGGCTCCTATAATTCACCCCTCCACTTT

j_gene: TRBJ1-1
d_gene: TRBD1
v_gene: TRBV5-4
CDR3aa: CASSLAGGAPEAFF
CDR3nt: TGTGCCAGCAGCTTAGCAGGGGGCGCCCCTGAAGCTTTCTTT

j_gene: TRBJ2-3
d_gene: TRBD1
v_gene: TRBV29-1
CDR3aa: CSVRGDDRGSDTQYF
CDR3nt: TGCAGCGTTAGGGGGGATGACAGGGGATCAGATACGCAGTATTTT

j_gene: TRBJ1-2
d_gene: -
v_gene: TRBV18
CDR3aa: CASSADPDRDYGYTF
CDR3nt: TGTGCCAGCTCAGCTGACCCCGACAGAGATTATGGCTACACCTTC

j_gene: TRBJ2-7
d_gene: -
v_gene: TRBV5-6
CDR3aa: CASSLVNPSYEQYF
CDR3nt: TGTGCCAGCAGCTTGGTCAATCCCTCCTACGAGCAGTACTTC

j_gene: TRBJ1-1
d_gene: -
v_gene: TRBV2
CDR3aa: CASSDRDIATEAFF
CDR3nt: TGTGCCAGCAGTGATAGGGACATTGCCACTGAAGCTTTCTTT

j_gene: TRBJ1-5
d_gene: TRBD1
v_gene: TRBV19
CDR3aa: CASSTQPLQGQHF
CDR3nt: TGTGCCAGTAGTACTCAACCACTACAGGGGCAGCATTTT

j_gene: TRBJ1-3
d_gene: TRBD1
v_gene: TRBV7-6
CDR3aa: CASSPTGGFVNTIYF
CDR3nt: TGTGCCAGCAGCCCGACAGGGGGCTTTGTAAACACCATATATTTT

j_gene: TRBJ1-2
d_gene: -
v_gene: TRBV29-1
CDR3aa: CSVGLPEVSGYTF
CDR3nt: TGCAGCGTTGGATTGCCAGAGGTGTCAGGCTACACCTTC

j_gene: TRBJ2-2
d_gene: -
v_gene: TRBV6-1
CDR3aa: CASSERRDTGELFF
CDR3nt: TGTGCCAGCAGTGAACGCAGGGACACCGGGGAGCTGTTTTTT

j_gene: TRBJ2-1
d_gene: TRBD2
v_gene: TRBV7-9
CDR3aa: CASMRGVNEQFF
CDR3nt: TGTGCCAGCATGCGGGGGGTAAATGAGCAGTTCTTC

j_gene: TRBJ2-4
d_gene: TRBD2
v_gene: TRBV29-1
CDR3aa: CSVEVGVAGSYIQYF
CDR3nt: TGCAGCGTTGAAGTCGGGGTAGCGGGGTCCTACATTCAGTACTTC

j_gene: TRBJ2-2
d_gene: TRBD2
v_gene: TRBV7-2
CDR3aa: CASSLMFGGGTGELFF
CDR3nt: TGTGCCAGCAGCTTAATGTTTGGGGGGGGAACCGGGGAGCTGTTTTTT

j_gene: TRBJ2-2
d_gene: TRBD2
v_gene: TRBV2
CDR3aa: CASSEERGTGELFF
CDR3nt: TGTGCCAGCAGTGAAGAGCGGGGGACCGGGGAGCTGTTTTTT

j_gene: TRBJ2-3
d_gene: TRBD1
v_gene: TRBV19
CDR3aa: CASSIDGTGATDTQYF
CDR3nt: TGTGCCAGTAGTATAGATGGGACAGGGGCAACAGATACGCAGTATTTT

j_gene: TRBJ1-1
d_gene: TRBD1
v_gene: TRBV28
CDR3aa: CASRTQGDTEAFF
CDR3nt: TGTGCCAGCAGGACCCAGGGGGACACTGAAGCTTTCTTT

j_gene: TRBJ1-6
d_gene: TRBD1
v_gene: TRBV5-4
CDR3aa: CASSLQGPRSPLHF
CDR3nt: TGTGCCAGCAGCTTACAGGGGCCACGTTCACCCCTCCACTTT

j_gene: TRBJ1-2
d_gene: -
v_gene: TRBV4-1
CDR3aa: CASSQHDSGYTF
CDR3nt: TGCGCCAGCAGCCAACACGACAGCGGCTACACCTTC